The sequence of this T cell receptor (beta chain) was determined in a study of blood T cell repertoires in COVID-19. Study in general: T cells, B-cell-depleted T cells, or PBMCs supplied cDNA or gDNA.

Participants reported their clinical history, and cohort assignment relied on those reports. CDR1 and CDR2 (germline): MNHEY, SMNVEV (reference sequence). The junction had 4 bases not matched to a gene; V was cut back by 6 bases and J by 3 bases. The CDR3 loop spans 13 amino acids. In the source study's methods: The assay estimated nucleated cells by amplifying reference gene primers. Generated by immunoSEQ multiplex PCR, the TCRdb table keeps only in-frame clones and is missing some. The V and J calls and the clone size are those of that table, but D and trimming were determined from the DNA. The table records roughly 400,000 clones, approximately 90% of them present only once.

The source material was PBMCs or T cells enriched from blood (not recorded which). This TCR derives from a woman between 18 and 29 years old who had been exposed to COVID-19. J is TRBJ2-7 and V is TRBV27; TRBD2 matches 8 bases. CDR3 in amino acids: CASRPAGDYEQYF. The CDR3 DNA sequence: TGTGCCAGCAGACCAGCGGGAGACTACGAGCAGTACTTC.